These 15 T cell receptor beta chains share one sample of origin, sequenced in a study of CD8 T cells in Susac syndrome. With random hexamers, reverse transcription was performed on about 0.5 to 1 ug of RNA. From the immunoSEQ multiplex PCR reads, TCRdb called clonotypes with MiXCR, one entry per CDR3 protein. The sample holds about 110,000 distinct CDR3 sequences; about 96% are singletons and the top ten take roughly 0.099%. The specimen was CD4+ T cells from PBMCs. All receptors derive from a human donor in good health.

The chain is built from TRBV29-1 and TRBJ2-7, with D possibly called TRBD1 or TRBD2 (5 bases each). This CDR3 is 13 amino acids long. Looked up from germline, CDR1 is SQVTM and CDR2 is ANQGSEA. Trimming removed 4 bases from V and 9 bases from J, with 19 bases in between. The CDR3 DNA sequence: TGCAGCGTTGCCGGGACCTACCCCGGGGCGCAGTACTTC. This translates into CSVAGTYPGAQYF.

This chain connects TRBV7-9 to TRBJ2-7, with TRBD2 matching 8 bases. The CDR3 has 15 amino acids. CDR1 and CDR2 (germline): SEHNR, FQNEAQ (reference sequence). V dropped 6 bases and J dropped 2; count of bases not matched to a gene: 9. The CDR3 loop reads CASSPYAGGAYEQYF. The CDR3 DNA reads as TGTGCCAGCAGTCCTTACGCCGGGGGGGCCTACGAGCAGTACTTC.

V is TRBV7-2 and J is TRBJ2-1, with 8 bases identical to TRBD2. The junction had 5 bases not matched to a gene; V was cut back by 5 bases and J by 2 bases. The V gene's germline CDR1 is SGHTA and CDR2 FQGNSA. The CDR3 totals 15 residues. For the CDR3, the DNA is TGTGCCAGCAGCCTTAGCGGGGAACCCTACAATGAGCAGTTCTTC. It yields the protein CASSLSGEPYNEQFF.

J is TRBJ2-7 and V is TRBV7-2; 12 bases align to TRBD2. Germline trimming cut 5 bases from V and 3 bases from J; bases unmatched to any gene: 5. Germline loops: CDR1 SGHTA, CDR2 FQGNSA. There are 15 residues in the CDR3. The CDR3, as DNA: TGTGCCAGCAGCCCCGCTAGCGGGGGGGGCTACGAGCAGTACTTC. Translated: CASSPASGGGYEQYF.

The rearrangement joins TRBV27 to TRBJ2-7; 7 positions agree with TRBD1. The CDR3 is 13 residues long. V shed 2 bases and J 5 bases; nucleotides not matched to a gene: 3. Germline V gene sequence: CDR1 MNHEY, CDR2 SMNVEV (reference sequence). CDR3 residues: CASSLDRADEQYF. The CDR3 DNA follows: TGTGCCAGCAGTTTAGACAGGGCAGACGAGCAGTACTTC.

The CDR3 region has the DNA TGTGCCAGCAGCCAAATGCAGGGACCAGAGCAGTACTTC. Encoded protein: CASSQMQGPEQYF. The chain links TRBV3-1 to TRBJ2-7; D tentatively reads TRBD1 or TRBD2 (5 bases each). The CDR3 runs 13 residues. Trimming took off 2 bases at V and 7 bases at J, with 12 bases between the two ends. Germline V gives CDR1 LGHDT, CDR2 YNNKEL (reference sequence).

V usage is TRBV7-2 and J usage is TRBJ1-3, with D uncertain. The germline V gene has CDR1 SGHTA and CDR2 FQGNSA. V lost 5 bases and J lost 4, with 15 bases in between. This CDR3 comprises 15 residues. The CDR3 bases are TGTGCCAGCAGCCGGGCCATCGCGTCAGGAAACACCATATATTTT. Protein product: CASSRAIASGNTIYF.

The CDR3 reads CSGQGYTGELFF. CDR3 nucleotide sequence: TGCAGTGGACAGGGGTACACCGGGGAGCTGTTTTTT. The V call is TRBV20-1, the J call TRBJ2-2, with 8 nucleotides matching TRBD1. This CDR3 spans 12 amino acids. Trimming at V came to 7 bases and at J to 3 bases, leaving 1 base not matched to a gene. Germline V CDR1 and CDR2: DFQATT, SNEGSKA (reference sequence).

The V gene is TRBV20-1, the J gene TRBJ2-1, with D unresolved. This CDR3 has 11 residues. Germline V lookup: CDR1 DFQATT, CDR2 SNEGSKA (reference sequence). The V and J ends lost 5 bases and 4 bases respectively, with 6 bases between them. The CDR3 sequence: CSALWYNEQFF. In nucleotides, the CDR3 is TGCAGTGCTCTCTGGTACAATGAGCAGTTCTTC.

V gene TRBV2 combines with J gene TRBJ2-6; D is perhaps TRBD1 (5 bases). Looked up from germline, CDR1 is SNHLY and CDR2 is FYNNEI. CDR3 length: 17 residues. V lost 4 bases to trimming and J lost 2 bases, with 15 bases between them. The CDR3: CASSVTGLLAGANVLTF. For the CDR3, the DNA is TGTGCCAGCAGTGTTACAGGCCTTCTAGCTGGGGCCAACGTCCTGACTTTC.

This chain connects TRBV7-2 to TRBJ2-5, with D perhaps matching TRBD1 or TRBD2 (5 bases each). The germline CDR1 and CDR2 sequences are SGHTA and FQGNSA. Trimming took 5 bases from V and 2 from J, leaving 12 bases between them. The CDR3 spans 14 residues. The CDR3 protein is CASSPSGLQETQYF. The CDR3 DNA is TGTGCCAGCAGCCCGTCGGGGCTACAAGAGACCCAGTACTTC.

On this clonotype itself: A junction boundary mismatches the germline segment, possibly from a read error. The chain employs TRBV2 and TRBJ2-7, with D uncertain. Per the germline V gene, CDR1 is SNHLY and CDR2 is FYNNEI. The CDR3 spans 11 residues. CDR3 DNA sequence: TGTGCCAGCAGTGAAAATAGGCTGGCCGGTTTC. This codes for CASSENRLAGF.

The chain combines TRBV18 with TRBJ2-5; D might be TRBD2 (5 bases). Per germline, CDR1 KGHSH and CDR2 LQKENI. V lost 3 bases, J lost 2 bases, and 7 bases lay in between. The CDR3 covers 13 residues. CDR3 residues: CASSPRRQETQYF. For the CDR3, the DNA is TGTGCCAGCTCACCGAGGAGGCAAGAGACCCAGTACTTC. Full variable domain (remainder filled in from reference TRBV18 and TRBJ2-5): NAGVMQNPRHLVRRRGQEARLRCSPMKGHSHVYWYRQLPEEGLKFMVYLQKENIIDESGMPKERFSAEFPKEGPSILRIQQVVRGDSAAYFCASSPRRQETQYFGPGTRLLVL.

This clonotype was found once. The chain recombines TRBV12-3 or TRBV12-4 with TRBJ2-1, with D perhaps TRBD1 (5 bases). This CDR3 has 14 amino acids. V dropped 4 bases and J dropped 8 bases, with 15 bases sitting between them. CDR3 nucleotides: TGTGCCAGCAGTTCCTCGAAGACGACAGATGAGCAGTTCTTC. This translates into CASSSSKTTDEQFF.

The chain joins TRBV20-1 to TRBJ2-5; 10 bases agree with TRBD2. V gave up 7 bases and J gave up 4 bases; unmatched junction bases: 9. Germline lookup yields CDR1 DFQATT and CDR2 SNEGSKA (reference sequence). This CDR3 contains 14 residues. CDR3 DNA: TGCAGTGGGTCCCTAGCGGGGGCCCGAGAGACCCAGTACTTC. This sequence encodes CSGSLAGARETQYF.